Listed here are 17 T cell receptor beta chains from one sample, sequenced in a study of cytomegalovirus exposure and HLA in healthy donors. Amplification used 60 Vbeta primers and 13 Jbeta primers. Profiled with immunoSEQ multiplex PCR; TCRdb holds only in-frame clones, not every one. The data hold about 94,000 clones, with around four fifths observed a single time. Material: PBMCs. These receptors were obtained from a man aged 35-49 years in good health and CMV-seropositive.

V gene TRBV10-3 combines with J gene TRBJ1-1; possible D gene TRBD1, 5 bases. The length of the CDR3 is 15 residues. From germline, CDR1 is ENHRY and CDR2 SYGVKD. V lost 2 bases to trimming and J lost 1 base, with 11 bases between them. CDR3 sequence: CAISERTDKNTEAFF. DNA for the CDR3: TGTGCCATCAGTGAGAGGACGGACAAGAACACTGAAGCTTTCTTT.

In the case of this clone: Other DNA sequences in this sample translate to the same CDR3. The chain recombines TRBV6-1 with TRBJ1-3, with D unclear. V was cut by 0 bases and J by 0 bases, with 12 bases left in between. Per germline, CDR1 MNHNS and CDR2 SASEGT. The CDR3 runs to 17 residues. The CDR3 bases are TGTGCCAGCAGTGAAGCGCACGGCGGCTCCTCTGGAAACACCATATATTTT. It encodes CASSEAHGGSSGNTIYF.

The CDR3 DNA sequence: TGCGCCAGCAGCCCCAACAGTCCTAGCGGGGGGGCGGATACGCAGTATTTT. It is translated as CASSPNSPSGGADTQYF. V gene TRBV5-1 combines with J gene TRBJ2-3; 12 bases fit TRBD2. This CDR3 contains 17 residues. Germline V gene data show CDR1 as SGHRS and CDR2 as YFSETQ. Trimming at V came to 4 bases and at J to 6 bases, leaving 12 bases not matched to a gene.

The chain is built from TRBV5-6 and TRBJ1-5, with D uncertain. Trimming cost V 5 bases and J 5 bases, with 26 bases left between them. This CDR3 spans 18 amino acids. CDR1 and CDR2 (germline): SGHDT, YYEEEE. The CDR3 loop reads CASSTPKVRRETDQPQHF. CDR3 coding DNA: TGTGCCAGCAGTACCCCCAAGGTGAGGAGGGAGACGGATCAGCCCCAGCATTTT.

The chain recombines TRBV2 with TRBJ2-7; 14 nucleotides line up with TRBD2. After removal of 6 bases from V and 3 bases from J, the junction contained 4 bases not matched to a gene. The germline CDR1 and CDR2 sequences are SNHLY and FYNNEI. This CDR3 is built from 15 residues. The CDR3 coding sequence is TGTGCCAGCAGGAGAGGGACTAGCGGGAGCTACGAGCAGTACTTC. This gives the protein CASRRGTSGSYEQYF.

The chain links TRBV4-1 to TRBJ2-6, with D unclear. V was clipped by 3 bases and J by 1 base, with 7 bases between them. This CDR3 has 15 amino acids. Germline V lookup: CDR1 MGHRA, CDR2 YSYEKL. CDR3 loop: CASSHAGSGANVLTF. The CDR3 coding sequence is TGCGCCAGCAGCCATGCCGGTTCTGGGGCCAACGTCCTGACTTTC.

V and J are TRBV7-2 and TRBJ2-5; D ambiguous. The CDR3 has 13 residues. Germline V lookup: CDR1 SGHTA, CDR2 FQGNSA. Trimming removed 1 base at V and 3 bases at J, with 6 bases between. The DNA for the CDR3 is TGTGCCAGCAGCTTAGTGCGCGAAGAGACCCAGTACTTC. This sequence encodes CASSLVREETQYF.

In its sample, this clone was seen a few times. DNA of the CDR3: TGTGCCAGCAGCTTGTGGACAGCCTACGAGCAGTACTTC. Translated: CASSLWTAYEQYF. The chain uses TRBV11-2 and TRBJ2-7, with D maybe TRBD1 (6 bases). Germline CDR1 SGHAT, CDR2 FQNNGV. The CDR3 has 13 residues. Trimming removed 3 bases at V and 2 bases at J, with 8 bases between.

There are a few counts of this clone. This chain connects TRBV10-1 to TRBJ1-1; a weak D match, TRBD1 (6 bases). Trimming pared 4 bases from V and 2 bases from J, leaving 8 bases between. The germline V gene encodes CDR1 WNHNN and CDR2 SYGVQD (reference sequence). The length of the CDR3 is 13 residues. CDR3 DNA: TGCGCCAGCAGTGCGGACAGAAACACTGAAGCTTTCTTT. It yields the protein CASSADRNTEAFF.

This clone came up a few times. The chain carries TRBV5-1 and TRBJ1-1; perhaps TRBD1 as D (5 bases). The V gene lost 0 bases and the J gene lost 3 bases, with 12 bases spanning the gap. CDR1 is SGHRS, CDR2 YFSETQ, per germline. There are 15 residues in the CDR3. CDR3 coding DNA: TGCGCCAGCAGCTTGGGCGGGGGTATGGACACTGAAGCTTTCTTT. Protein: CASSLGGGMDTEAFF.

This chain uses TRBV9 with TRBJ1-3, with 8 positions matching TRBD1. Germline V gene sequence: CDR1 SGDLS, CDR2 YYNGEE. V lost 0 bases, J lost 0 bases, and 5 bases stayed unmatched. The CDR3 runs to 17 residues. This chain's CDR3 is CASSVVGRGPSGNTIYF. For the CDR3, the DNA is TGTGCCAGCAGCGTAGTAGGCAGGGGGCCCTCTGGAAACACCATATATTTT.

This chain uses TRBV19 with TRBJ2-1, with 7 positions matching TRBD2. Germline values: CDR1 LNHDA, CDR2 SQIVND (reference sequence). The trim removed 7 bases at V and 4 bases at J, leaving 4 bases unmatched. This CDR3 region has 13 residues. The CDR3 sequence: CASTTSAYNEQFF. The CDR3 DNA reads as TGTGCCAGTACAACTAGCGCTTACAATGAGCAGTTCTTC.

The CDR3 is CASSYTGSYEQYF. The CDR3 DNA sequence: TGTGCCAGCAGCTATACAGGGTCCTACGAGCAGTACTTC. The chain carries TRBV7-2 and TRBJ2-5, with D possibly matching TRBD1 (6 bases). Matching the DNA end better, TRBJ2-7 makes the J call doubtful. Germline values: CDR1 SGHTA, CDR2 FQGNSA. This CDR3 comprises 13 residues.

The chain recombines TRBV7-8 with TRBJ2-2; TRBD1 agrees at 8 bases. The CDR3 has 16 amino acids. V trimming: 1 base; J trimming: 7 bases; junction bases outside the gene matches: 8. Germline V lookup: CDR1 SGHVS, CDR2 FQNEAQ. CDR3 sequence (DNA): TGTGCCAGCAGCTTAGTCGGGACAGGTCTGAACGGGGAGCTGTTTTTT. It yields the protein CASSLVGTGLNGELFF. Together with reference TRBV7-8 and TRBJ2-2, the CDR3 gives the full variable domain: GAGVSQSPRYKVAKRGQDVALRCDPISGHVSLFWYQQALGQGPEFLTYFQNEAQLDKSGLPSDRFFAERPEGSVSTLKIQRTQQEDSAVYLCASSLVGTGLNGELFFGEGSRLTVL.

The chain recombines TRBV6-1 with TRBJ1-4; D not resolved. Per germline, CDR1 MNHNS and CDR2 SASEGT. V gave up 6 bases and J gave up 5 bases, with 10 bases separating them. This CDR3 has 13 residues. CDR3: CASSAGNNEKLFF. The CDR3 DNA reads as TGTGCCAGCAGCGCCGGGAACAATGAAAAACTGTTTTTT.

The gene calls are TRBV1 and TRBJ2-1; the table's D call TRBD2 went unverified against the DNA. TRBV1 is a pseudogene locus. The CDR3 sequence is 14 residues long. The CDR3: CTSSQEGLYNEQFF. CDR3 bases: TGCACCAGCAGCCAAGAAGGACTGTACAATGAGCAGTTCTTC.

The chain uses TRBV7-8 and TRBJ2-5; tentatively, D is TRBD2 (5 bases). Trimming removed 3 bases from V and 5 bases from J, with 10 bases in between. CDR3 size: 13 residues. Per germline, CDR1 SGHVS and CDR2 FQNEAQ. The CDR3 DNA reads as TGTGCCAGCAGCTTCCGGGAACGGGAGACCCAGTACTTC. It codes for CASSFRERETQYF.